A selection of T cell receptor beta chains follows, all from one sample in a study of blood T cell repertoires in COVID-19. Sequencing used immunoSEQ multiplex PCR; TCRdb keeps in-frame clones, though not all of them. The table records a few hundred thousand clones, about 88% of them present only once. Sequencing was carried out using PBMCs or T cells enriched from blood (not recorded which). The receptors here all came from a woman aged 25 to 39 who had recovered from COVID-19. The CDR3 runs from the conserved cysteine through the conserved F or W. The size field is filled for only some rows; it gives once, few, many or a size class.

TRBJ2-5,NA,TRBV10-3,CAIRGGADETQYF
TRBJ2-4,NA,TRBV12-3/TRBV12-4,CASSTDRSGIQYF
TRBJ2-7,once,TRBV28,CASSSPGYEQYF
TRBJ1-1,NA,TRBV29-1,CSVEDPGTGGLKAFF
TRBJ1-2,NA,TRBV19,CASSPSLIGYGYTF
TRBJ1-2,NA,TRBV20-1,CSASLYGYTF
TRBJ1-2,few,TRBV13,CASSLRTGDYGYTF
TRBJ1-5,NA,TRBV6-5,CASRTSEYSNQPQHF
TRBJ1-2,once,TRBV15,CATSRGYGTGVDIRYGYTF
TRBJ1-2,few,TRBV5-1,CASSLAYGDGYTF
TRBJ2-4,NA,TRBV29-1,CSVDGQGTKNIQYF
TRBJ2-1,NA,TRBV3-1/TRBV3-2,CASVPAGRYNEQFF